Below, 8 T cell receptor beta chains from the same sample are listed, as sequenced in a study of blood T cell repertoires in COVID-19. Clones were read by immunoSEQ multiplex PCR, and TCRdb kept only the in-frame ones, dropping some. The top ten clones hold 2.6% of a sample with over 250,000 clones, more than 85% of them seen once. Sequenced material: peripheral blood. These receptor sequences come from a young adult with COVID-19, enrolled during active disease.

The gene calls are TRBV15 and TRBJ2-1; D unclear. From germline, CDR1 is LNHNV and CDR2 YYDKDF (reference sequence). Trimming left V 6 bases short and J 6 bases short, with 18 bases between. CDR3 size: 15 residues. The CDR3 protein is CATSKRHLIANEQFF. In DNA, the CDR3 is TGTGCCACCAGTAAACGGCACTTGATAGCCAATGAGCAGTTCTTC.

V and J are TRBV11-2 and TRBJ2-7, with D maybe TRBD2 (6 bases). The CDR3 consists of 15 residues. Trimming removed 3 bases from V and 0 bases from J, with 12 bases in between. Germline CDR1 SGHAT, CDR2 FQNNGV. The CDR3 DNA follows: TGTGCCAGCAGCTTCGCTATCGGGAGCTCCTACGAGCAGTACTTC. Translation: CASSFAIGSSYEQYF.

CDR3: CASSLTPSANTGELFF. In DNA, the CDR3 is TGTGCCAGCAGCTTAACTCCTAGTGCGAACACCGGGGAGCTGTTTTTT. J is TRBJ2-2 and V is TRBV7-3; D is ambiguous. The CDR3 sequence is 16 residues long. Trimming took 0 bases from V and 0 from J, leaving 8 bases between them. In germline, CDR1 is SGHTA, CDR2 FQGTGA.

V and J are TRBV11-2 and TRBJ1-1; D remains unclear. The CDR3 is 16 amino acids. V lost 5 bases and J 3 bases, leaving 19 bases between the germline ends. CDR1 SGHAT and CDR2 FQNNGV come from the germline V gene. CDR3 bases: TGTGCCAGCAGCCCACGTGTAGGAGCCTGGGACACTGAAGCTTTCTTT. Its protein is CASSPRVGAWDTEAFF.

The V gene is TRBV11-2, the J gene TRBJ2-7; 10 nucleotides align to TRBD2. Germline V gene data show CDR1 as SGHAT and CDR2 as FQNNGV. The CDR3 totals 16 residues. The trim removed 1 base at V and 5 bases at J, leaving 8 bases unmatched. Here the CDR3 DNA reads TGTGCCAGCAGCTTAGTGAATAGCGGGAGGTGGCACGAGCAGTACTTC. Residues: CASSLVNSGRWHEQYF.

This sequence joins TRBV3-1 (or the pseudogene TRBV3-2) and TRBJ1-2; TRBD1 is a possible D gene (6 bases). The CDR3 has 12 residues. V lost 4 bases and J 8 bases, leaving 11 bases between the germline ends. Germline V gene lookup returns CDR1 LGHDT and CDR2 YNNKEL (reference sequence). CDR3 residues: CASSRTGGGYTF. The DNA of the CDR3 is TGTGCCAGCAGCCGGACGGGGGGCGGCTACACCTTC.

CDR3 protein: CASADRYGTGELFF. Written as DNA, the CDR3 is TGTGCCAGCGCGGACAGATATGGCACCGGGGAGCTGTTTTTT. J is TRBJ2-2 and V is TRBV11-3, with D possibly TRBD1 on 6 matching bases. Between the trimmed V and J ends, which lost 8 bases and 4 bases, there was a span of 14 bases. The CDR3 has 14 residues. CDR1 is SGHNT and CDR2 is YENEEA in the germline V gene.

The chain carries TRBV19 and TRBJ1-5; perhaps TRBD1 as D (5 bases). Per the germline V gene, CDR1 is LNHDA and CDR2 is SQIVND (reference sequence). The germline V and J ends were trimmed by 11 bases and 6 bases, with 14 bases remaining between them. The CDR3 has 12 amino acids. As DNA, the CDR3 is TGTGCCTCTGGGGGAGGGTCTCAGCCCCAGCATTTT. Its translation is CASGGGSQPQHF.